The table lists the clone carrying this TCR beta chain with a count of one. Use of 60 Vbeta and 13 Jbeta primers characterized the PCR. The method was immunoSEQ multiplex PCR; TCRdb's version includes in-frame clones alone and lacks a portion of them. The sample consists of around 110,000 clones, 74% of them appearing once. This record comes from a study of cytomegalovirus exposure and HLA in healthy donors. Trimming left V 5 bases short and J 2 bases short, with 12 bases between. CDR3 length: 14 amino acids. Germline lookup yields CDR1 MNHNY and CDR2 SVGAGI (reference sequence). The rearrangement uses TRBV6-6 and TRBJ2-5; D may be TRBD1 (5 bases). The sequenced material came from PBMCs. The TCR sequence derives from a man aged 30 to 45 in good health and CMV-seropositive. This CDR3 is CASSPPSGQETQYF. Written as DNA, the CDR3 is TGTGCCAGCAGTCCCCCGTCAGGGCAAGAGACCCAGTACTTC.